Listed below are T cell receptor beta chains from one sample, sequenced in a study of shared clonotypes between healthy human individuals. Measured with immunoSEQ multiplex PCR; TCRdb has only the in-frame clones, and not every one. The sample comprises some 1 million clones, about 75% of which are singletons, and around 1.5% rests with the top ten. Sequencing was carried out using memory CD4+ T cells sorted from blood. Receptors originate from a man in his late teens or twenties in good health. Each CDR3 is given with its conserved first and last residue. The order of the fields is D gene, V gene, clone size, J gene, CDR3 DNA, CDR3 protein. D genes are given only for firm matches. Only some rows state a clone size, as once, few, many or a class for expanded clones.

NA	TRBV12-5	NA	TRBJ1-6	TGTGCTAGTGGTTTGGACCCCCGCAGCAATTCACCCCTCCACTTT	CASGLDPRSNSPLHF
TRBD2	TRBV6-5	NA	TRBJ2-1	TGTGCCAGCATTAAGCGGGGCGTCCCAGGTGGTGAGCAGTTCTTC	CASIKRGVPGGEQFF
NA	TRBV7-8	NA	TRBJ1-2	TGTGCCAGTTCCCGGTCAGACTACAACTATGGCTACACCTTC	CASSRSDYNYGYTF
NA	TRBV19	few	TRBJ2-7	TGTGCCAGTAGTATAGCTGGGGGAAGCTACGAGCAGTACTTC	CASSIAGGSYEQYF
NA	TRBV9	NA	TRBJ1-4	TGTGCCAGCAGCGTGGGCTCTGCAACTAATGAAAAACTGTTTTTT	CASSVGSATNEKLFF
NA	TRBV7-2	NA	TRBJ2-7	TGTGCCAGCAGCCTGAATAGGGTCTCCTACGAGCAGTACTTC	CASSLNRVSYEQYF
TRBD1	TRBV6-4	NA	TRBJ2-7	TGTGCCAGCAGTGACTCGAGTAACAGGGGGCGGGAGCAGTACTTC	CASSDSSNRGREQYF
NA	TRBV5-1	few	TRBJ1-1	TGCGCCAGCAGCTTGGAGGGACCGAACACTGAAGCTTTCTTT	CASSLEGPNTEAFF
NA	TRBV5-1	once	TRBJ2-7	TGCGCCAGCAGCGTCGACAACTCCTACGAGCAGTACTTC	CASSVDNSYEQYF
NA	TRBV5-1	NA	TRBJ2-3	TGCGCCAGCAGCTTGGTCCCTGGGATCACAGATACGCAGTATTTT	CASSLVPGITDTQYF
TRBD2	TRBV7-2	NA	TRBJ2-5	TGTGCCAGCAGCTTAGGCCTGACCGCGGGAGACGAGACCCAGTACTTC	CASSLGLTAGDETQYF
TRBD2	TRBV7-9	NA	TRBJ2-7	TGTGCCAGCAGCCCTAGCGGGCATTCCTACGAGCAGTACTTC	CASSPSGHSYEQYF
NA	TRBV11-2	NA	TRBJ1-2	TGTGCCAGCAGCTTAGATCGTCCGAGCACGGGATCTAACTATGGCTACACCTTC	CASSLDRPSTGSNYGYTF
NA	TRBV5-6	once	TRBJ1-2	TGTGCCAGCAGCTGGGGGCGGAGGGATGGCTACACCTTC	CASSWGRRDGYTF
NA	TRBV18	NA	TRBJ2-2	TGTGCCAGCTCACCACCGGAGGCAGAGAACACCGGGGAGCTGTTTTTT	CASSPPEAENTGELFF
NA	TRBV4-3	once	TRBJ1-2	TGCGCCAGCAGCCAAGATAGAGACAGGAGTAACTATGGCTACACCTTC	CASSQDRDRSNYGYTF
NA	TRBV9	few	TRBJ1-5	TGTGCCAGCAGCCAGGGACCGATGGGCAATCAGCCCCAGCATTTT	CASSQGPMGNQPQHF
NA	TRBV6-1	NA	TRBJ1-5	TGTGCCAGCAGTGAATCGGTGGGGACGGGCAATCAGCCCCAGCATTTT	CASSESVGTGNQPQHF
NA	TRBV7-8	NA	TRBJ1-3	TGTGCCAGCAGTAGATCAGGATTCTCTGGAAACACCATATATTTT	CASSRSGFSGNTIYF
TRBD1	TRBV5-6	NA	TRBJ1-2	TGTGCCAGCAGCTTACGACAGGGAGTCTATGGCTACACCTTC	CASSLRQGVYGYTF
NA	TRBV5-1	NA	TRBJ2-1	TGCGCCAGCAGCTTGGTTTTTTCGGGGGGCCTTCTCGAAAATGAGCAGTTCTTC	CASSLVFSGGLLENEQFF
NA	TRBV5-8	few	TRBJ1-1	TGTGCCAGCGAAGGACAGTTGAACACTGAAGCTTTCTTT	CASEGQLNTEAFF
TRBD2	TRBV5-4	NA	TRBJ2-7	TGTGCCAGCAGCCCGCCACTGTCGGGAGGGCCGTACGAGCAGTACTTC	CASSPPLSGGPYEQYF
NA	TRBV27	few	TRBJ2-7	TGTGCCAGCAGTGAAACAGGGTCCTACGAGCAGTACTTC	CASSETGSYEQYF
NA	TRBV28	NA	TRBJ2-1	TGTGCCAGCAGTCCGCCCCCGAAGGTTGAGCAGTTCTTC	CASSPPPKVEQFF
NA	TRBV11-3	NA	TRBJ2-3	TGTGCCAGCAGCTTAGGGGAGTCAGGGCTAGCCTCCACAGATACGCAGTATTTT	CASSLGESGLASTDTQYF
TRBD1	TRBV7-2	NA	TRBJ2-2	TGTGCCAGCAGCTTAAGGGACAGGAGGTCCGGGGAGCTGTTTTTT	CASSLRDRRSGELFF
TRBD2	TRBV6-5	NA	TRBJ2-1	TGTGCCACCTCGTTGGGACTAGTTGGTGATGAGCAGTTCTTC	CATSLGLVGDEQFF
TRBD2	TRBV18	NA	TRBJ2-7	TGTGCCAGCTCACCGCCAGCGGGGATCTACGAGCAGTACTTC	CASSPPAGIYEQYF
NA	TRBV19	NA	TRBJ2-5	TGTGCCAGTAGTACGTACTTAGGGGCCCAGGAGACCCAGTACTTC	CASSTYLGAQETQYF
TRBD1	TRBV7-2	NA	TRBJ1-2	TGTGCCAGCAGCCTGGCGCCCGGGACAGGGGCTTTTGGCTACACCTTC	CASSLAPGTGAFGYTF
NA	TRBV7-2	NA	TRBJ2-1	TGTGCCAGCAGCTTATATAGCGGTGAGCAGTTCTTC	CASSLYSGEQFF
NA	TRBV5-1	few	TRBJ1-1	TGCGCCAGCGGGGATCTAAAAACTGAAGCTTTCTTT	CASGDLKTEAFF
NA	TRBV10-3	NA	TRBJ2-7	TGTGCCATCAGTGAGGGCGGAGGATACGAGCAGTACTTC	CAISEGGGYEQYF
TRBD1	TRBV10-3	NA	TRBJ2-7	TGTGCCATAAGGACAGGGGGCTCCTACGAGCAGTACTTC	CAIRTGGSYEQYF
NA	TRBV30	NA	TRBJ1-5	TGTGCCTGGAGTGTGGGCAGCAATCAGCCCCAGCATTTT	CAWSVGSNQPQHF
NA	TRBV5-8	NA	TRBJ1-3	TGTGCCAGCAGCTCTCCAGGTTACTCTGGAAACACCATATATTTT	CASSSPGYSGNTIYF
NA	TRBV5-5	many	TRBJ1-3	TGTGCCAGCAGCCTAGACGGGAACTCTGGAAACACCATATATTTT	CASSLDGNSGNTIYF
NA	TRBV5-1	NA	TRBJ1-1	TGCGCCAGCAGCGTACCGGGGGGCACTGAAGCTTTCTTT	CASSVPGGTEAFF
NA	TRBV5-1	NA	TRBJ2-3	TGCGCCAGCAGCTTGGGTATCAAAGAGGGAGATACGCAGTATTTT	CASSLGIKEGDTQYF
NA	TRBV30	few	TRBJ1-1	TGTGCCGTACACTCCGGTGGTACTGAAGCTTTCTTT	CAVHSGGTEAFF
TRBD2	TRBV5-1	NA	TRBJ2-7	TGCGCCAGCAGCACAGGGACAGCCGAGCGGGAGGTGCAGTACTTC	CASSTGTAEREVQYF
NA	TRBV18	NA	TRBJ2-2	TGTGCCAGCTCGCCCTCTAGGGCACCCGGGGAGCTGTTTTTT	CASSPSRAPGELFF
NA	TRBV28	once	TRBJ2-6	TGTGCCAGCAGTTTAGACGGCCCAGGGGCCAACGTCCTGACTTTC	CASSLDGPGANVLTF
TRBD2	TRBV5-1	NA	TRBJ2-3	TGCGCCAGCAGCCGTAGCGGGGGGACCACAGATACGCAGTATTTT	CASSRSGGTTDTQYF
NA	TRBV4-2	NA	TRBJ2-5	TGTGCCAGCAGCCAAGATTTAGGCAGTGGTGTCGAGACCCAGTACTTC	CASSQDLGSGVETQYF
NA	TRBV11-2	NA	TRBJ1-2	TGTGCCAGCAGCTCTTACCCACGGTCGGGTGACTATGGCTACACCTTC	CASSSYPRSGDYGYTF
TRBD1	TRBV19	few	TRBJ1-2	TGTGCCAGTAGTTCTCAGGGGGCGATTTATGGCTACACCTTC	CASSSQGAIYGYTF